This passage covers 18 T cell receptor beta chains from one sample sequenced in a study of blood T cell repertoires in COVID-19. Some clones are missing from TCRdb's copy, which holds only in-frame ones; the method was immunoSEQ multiplex PCR. The table includes over 100,000 clones, 70% to 85% detected once. The specimen sequenced was peripheral blood. These receptor sequences come from a woman of 80 years or more with active or convalescent COVID-19.

V is TRBV25-1 and J is TRBJ2-2; the match to TRBD1 covers 8 bases. From germline, CDR1 is MGHDK and CDR2 SYGVNS. The V segment lost 1 base and the J segment 7 bases; nucleotides outside the gene matches: 8. CDR3 length: 16 amino acids. The CDR3 region has the DNA TGTGCCAGCAGTGAATTATGGCAGGGGGCGCACGGGGAGCTGTTTTTT. Encoded protein: CASSELWQGAHGELFF.

This clone was observed a few times. The rearrangement links TRBV27 to TRBJ2-7; a possible D gene is TRBD1 (5 bases). This CDR3 spans 17 amino acids. Germline CDR1 MNHEY, CDR2 SMNVEV (reference sequence). V lost 2 bases and J lost 3, with 20 bases in between. CDR3 loop: CASSLSYARQGNYEQYF. As DNA, the CDR3 is TGTGCCAGCAGTTTAAGCTACGCCCGGCAGGGTAACTACGAGCAGTACTTC.

This clone was counted a few times. V gene TRBV24-1 combines with J gene TRBJ1-5, with D possibly matching TRBD1 (5 bases). CDR1 and CDR2 from the germline V gene are KGHDR and SFDVKD. V lost 6 bases and J 6 bases, leaving 14 bases between the germline ends. The CDR3 runs to 14 residues. The DNA of the CDR3 is TGTGCCACCAGTAATACCCAGGGTGGTCAGCCCCAGCATTTT. It codes for CATSNTQGGQPQHF.

The rearrangement joins TRBV7-2 to TRBJ2-2; possibly TRBD1 for D (5 bases). This CDR3 comprises 16 residues. The V end was cut by 2 bases, the J end by 5 bases, with 15 bases between. Per the germline V gene, CDR1 is SGHTA and CDR2 is FQGNSA. CDR3 DNA: TGTGCCAGCAGCTTATGGGGCAGCTATTCAACCGGGGAGCTGTTTTTT. It translates to CASSLWGSYSTGELFF.

V usage is TRBV7-3 and J usage is TRBJ2-7; 11 bases line up with TRBD2. Trimming at V came to 5 bases and at J to 2 bases, leaving 2 bases not matched to a gene. The germline V gene encodes CDR1 SGHTA and CDR2 FQGTGA. The CDR3 has 14 residues. The CDR3, as DNA: TGTGCCAGCAGCCCGACTAGCGGGACCTACGAGCAGTACTTC. As protein: CASSPTSGTYEQYF.

The chain carries TRBV11-1 and TRBJ1-1, with a possible D match to TRBD1 (5 bases). This CDR3 region has 15 residues. The V end lost 4 bases, the J end lost 2 bases, and 14 bases lay between the germline ends. The germline V gene encodes CDR1 SGHAT and CDR2 FQDESV (reference sequence). The CDR3 nucleotides are TGTGCCAGCAGCTCGCTGACAGAGTCTAACACTGAAGCTTTCTTT. Amino acid sequence: CASSSLTESNTEAFF. Combining the CDR3 with reference TRBV11-1 and TRBJ1-1 gives the whole variable domain EAEVAQSPRYKITEKSQAVAFWCDPISGHATLYWYRQILGQGPELLVQFQDESVVDDSQLPKDRFSAERLKGVDSTLKIQPAELGDSAMYLCASSSLTESNTEAFFGQGTRLTVV.

J is TRBJ2-3 and V is TRBV9, with D hard to call. Per germline, CDR1 SGDLS and CDR2 YYNGEE. Between the trimmed V and J ends, which lost 0 bases and 2 bases, there was a span of 7 bases. The CDR3 has 14 amino acids. The CDR3 loop is CASSVDGDTDTQYF. The CDR3 region has the DNA TGTGCCAGCAGCGTAGACGGAGACACAGATACGCAGTATTTT.

V usage is TRBV27 and J usage is TRBJ2-7, with TRBD2 identical over 14 bases. The J segment lost 6 bases and the V segment lost 5 bases, leaving 9 bases of the junction unmatched. CDR1 is MNHEY, CDR2 SMNVEV, per germline (reference sequence). This CDR3 region has 16 residues. The CDR3 nucleotides read TGTGCCAGCAGTCAGGGACTAGCGGGAGTTATAGCCGAGCAGTACTTC. Translating it yields CASSQGLAGVIAEQYF.

The rearrangement joins TRBV6-5 to TRBJ1-6, with no clear D. The V end was cut by 5 bases, the J end by 5 bases, with 13 bases between. Germline V gene data show CDR1 as MNHEY and CDR2 as SVGAGI. This CDR3 comprises 15 residues. For the CDR3, the DNA is TGTGCCAGCAGTCCGGGGAGAGTCCATAATTCACCCCTCCACTTT. Translating it yields CASSPGRVHNSPLHF.

This chain links TRBV5-5 with TRBJ2-3; 8 bases agree with TRBD1. From germline, CDR1 is SGHKS and CDR2 YYEKEE (reference sequence). V dropped 4 bases and J dropped 2; count of bases not matched to a gene: 3. The CDR3 extends over 14 amino acids. The CDR3 sequence: CASSPTGATDTQYF. Here the CDR3 DNA reads TGTGCCAGCAGCCCGACAGGGGCCACAGATACGCAGTATTTT.

The V gene is TRBV19, the J gene TRBJ1-6; D gene unclear. CDR1 and CDR2 from the germline V gene are LNHDA and SQIVND (reference sequence). The length of the CDR3 is 15 residues. Trimming removed 3 bases at V and 8 bases at J, with 14 bases between. The CDR3 loop is CASSIISWADSPLHF. The CDR3 nucleotides are TGTGCCAGTAGTATCATTTCTTGGGCCGATTCACCCCTCCACTTT.

This chain links TRBV29-1 with TRBJ2-1; the match to TRBD2 covers 7 bases. J was trimmed by 2 bases and V by 6 bases; bases with no gene match: 4. From germline, CDR1 is SQVTM and CDR2 ANQGSEA. The CDR3 contains 13 residues. Here the CDR3 DNA reads TGCAGCGTCCCCGGGACTACCTACAATGAGCAGTTCTTC. It codes for CSVPGTTYNEQFF.

This rearrangement joins TRBV9 to TRBJ2-3; D not resolved. The CDR3 has 13 residues. Trimming pared 4 bases from V and 6 bases from J, leaving 12 bases between. Germline assignment: CDR1 SGDLS and CDR2 YYNGEE. CDR3 in DNA: TGTGCCAGCAGCCTCTACCCCCCGGATACGCAGTATTTT. Its translation is CASSLYPPDTQYF. Full variable domain (rest looked up from reference TRBV9 and TRBJ2-3): DSGVTQTPKHLITATGQRVTLRCSPRSGDLSVYWYQQSLDQGLQFLIQYYNGEERAKGNILERFSAQQFPDLHSELNLSSLELGDSALYFCASSLYPPDTQYFGPGTRLTVL.

The chain is built from TRBV6-5 and TRBJ1-4, with D perhaps matching TRBD1 (6 bases). Germline CDR1 reads MNHEY; CDR2 reads SVGAGI. CDR3 size: 15 residues. V shed 6 bases and J shed 0 bases, with 11 bases lying between them. The CDR3 reads CASRLDSATNEKLFF. The CDR3 coding sequence is TGTGCCAGCAGATTGGACAGCGCAACTAATGAAAAACTGTTTTTT.

V usage is TRBV2 and J usage is TRBJ2-1; TRBD1 matches 10 bases. Trimming removed 4 bases from V and 8 bases from J; junction bases left unmatched: 2. This CDR3 contains 13 residues. Germline CDR1 reads SNHLY; CDR2 reads FYNNEI. CDR3 DNA: TGTGCCAGCAGTGGACAGGGGGCATATGAGCAGTTCTTC. This encodes CASSGQGAYEQFF.

This sequence joins TRBV18 and TRBJ1-5; a possible D gene is TRBD1 (6 bases). The V end was cut by 1 base, the J end by 0 bases, with 13 bases between. The CDR3 runs 17 residues. Germline V lookup: CDR1 KGHSH, CDR2 LQKENI. The CDR3: CASSPLQTGHSNQPQHF. CDR3 DNA: TGTGCCAGCTCACCACTCCAGACAGGCCATAGCAATCAGCCCCAGCATTTT.

V and J are TRBV4-2 and TRBJ2-1; 10 bases are shared with TRBD2. Looked up from germline, CDR1 is LGHNA and CDR2 is YNFKEQ. The CDR3 consists of 16 residues. V shed 0 bases and J 4 bases; nucleotides not matched to a gene: 3. This chain's CDR3 is CASSQDTSGDYNEQFF. The CDR3 region has the DNA TGTGCCAGCAGCCAAGATACTAGCGGGGATTACAATGAGCAGTTCTTC.

The chain employs TRBV23-1 and TRBJ2-3; D ambiguous. TRBV23-1 is an ORF; its function is uncertain. The CDR3 is 12 residues long. Trimming shortened V by 2 bases and J by 2 bases, and 2 bases separated the two germline ends. The CDR3 loop is CASSQLTDTQYF. CDR3 DNA: TGCGCCAGCAGTCAACTCACAGATACGCAGTATTTT.